The TCR beta chain under discussion was sequenced for a study of tumor-infiltrating lymphocytes in primary liver carcinoma. On this clonotype itself: One end of the junction does not line up with germline, which may come from a read error.

RNA was extracted from whole blood without cell sorting, alongside germline DNA. This CDR3 region has 17 residues. Germline CDR1 SGHAT, CDR2 FQNNGV. From approximately 530 ng of total RNA, TCR beta-specific cDNA was reverse-transcribed using a constant-region primer. Slightly modified ARM-PCR served as the procedure for the TCR beta libraries. These libraries came from three rounds of nested multiplex PCR. Forward primers for TRBV1-TRBV30 and a C-beta reverse primer served the first two PCR rounds, at about 9 cycles each. TCRdb independently ran MiXCR on the multiplex PCR reads; one entry per CDR3 protein. This table has approximately 340,000 distinct CDR3 sequences, less than 75% appearing once.

This clonotype was obtained from a man aged 35 to 55 with primary liver carcinoma and hepatitis B virus infection. The sequenced sample was peripheral blood. The V and J genes are TRBV11-2 and TRBJ2-2; TRBD2 agrees at 9 bases. CDR3 amino acids: CASSEGLAGLNTRELFF. CDR3 sequence (DNA): TGTGCCAGCAGCGAAGGGCTAGCGGGATTGAACACCCGGGAGCTGTTTTTT.